The 32 T cell receptor beta chains reported below all come from one sample, sequenced in a study of blood T cells in healthy people across ages. A second 7 to 11 cycle PCR used barcoded and J-beta primers. MiXCR, applied by TCRdb to the 5' RACE reads, yields one record per CDR3 protein. The table has about 1,500,000 distinct CDR3 sequences, around 39% seen once. The sequenced sample was blood. The receptor source for this set is a woman under 30 in good health.

V is TRBV28 and J is TRBJ1-2; D is possibly TRBD1 (5 bases). Trimming took off 6 bases at V and 1 base at J, with 21 bases between the two ends. The germline CDR1 and CDR2 sequences are MDHEN and SYDVKM. There are 17 residues in the CDR3. The CDR3 is CASSQPKGADLNYGYTF. DNA for the CDR3: TGTGCCAGCAGCCAGCCAAAAGGGGCAGACCTTAACTATGGCTACACCTTC.

There are many counts of this clonotype. The V and J genes are TRBV6-1 and TRBJ2-7; the D call may be TRBD1 or TRBD2 (5 bases each). CDR3 length: 13 amino acids. The V gene's germline CDR1 is MNHNS and CDR2 SASEGT. Trimming stripped 2 bases from V and 2 bases from J, with 7 bases between. The DNA for the CDR3 is TGTGCCAGCAGTGAACGGGGCACCTACGAGCAGTACTTC. It codes for CASSERGTYEQYF.

The chain joins TRBV9 to TRBJ1-2, with a weak D call TRBD1 (5 bases). This CDR3 is 11 amino acids long. V gave up 0 bases and J gave up 10 bases, with 7 bases separating them. Germline V gene lookup returns CDR1 SGDLS and CDR2 YYNGEE. Here the CDR3 DNA reads TGTGCCAGCAGCGTAGGGGGGATCTACACCTTC. It specifies CASSVGGIYTF.

This clonotype was seen a few times. This sequence joins TRBV5-1 and TRBJ2-7, with 7 positions matching TRBD2. This CDR3 has 12 residues. Trimming removed 6 bases from V and 3 bases from J; junction bases left unmatched: 3. Germline CDR1 reads SGHRS; CDR2 reads YFSETQ. The CDR3 DNA follows: TGCGCCAGCATGAGCGGGGACTACGAGCAGTACTTC. Amino acid sequence: CASMSGDYEQYF.

This clonotype was observed a handful of times. The V and J genes are TRBV20-1 and TRBJ2-3; 11 bases are a match to TRBD2. The CDR3 is 17 amino acids. CDR1 DFQATT and CDR2 SNEGSKA come from the germline V gene (reference sequence). V lost 1 base, J lost 0 bases, and 6 bases stayed unmatched. For the CDR3, the DNA is TGCAGTGCTAGAGGCCCGGGACTAGCGGAAAGCACAGATACGCAGTATTTT. This translates into CSARGPGLAESTDTQYF.

This clonotype has just a few counts. This sequence joins TRBV7-8 and TRBJ2-7, with 8 bases identical to TRBD2. The junction had 2 bases not matched to a gene; V was cut back by 1 base and J by 0 bases. This CDR3 contains 15 residues. Germline V gene lookup returns CDR1 SGHVS and CDR2 FQNEAQ. This chain's CDR3 is CASSLESGGSYEQYF. CDR3 nucleotides: TGTGCCAGCAGCTTAGAGAGCGGGGGCTCCTACGAGCAGTACTTC.

This clonotype was picked up many times. The chain recombines TRBV24-1 with TRBJ2-1; 8 bases map to TRBD1. Per germline, CDR1 KGHDR and CDR2 SFDVKD. The trim removed 4 bases at V and 7 bases at J, leaving 8 bases unmatched. The CDR3 length is 15 residues. CDR3 in DNA: TGTGCCACCAGTGACACCCGACAGGGGAGGAATGAGCAGTTCTTC. Translation: CATSDTRQGRNEQFF.

V gene TRBV20-1 combines with J gene TRBJ2-2, with TRBD2 matching 14 bases. After removal of 5 bases from V and 5 bases from J, the junction contained 1 base not matched to a gene. CDR1 is DFQATT, CDR2 SNEGSKA, per germline (reference sequence). This CDR3 is 14 amino acids long. The CDR3 is CSARLAGGTGELFF. In DNA form, the CDR3 reads TGCAGTGCTCGACTAGCGGGAGGGACCGGGGAGCTGTTTTTT.

This clonotype has just a few counts. The gene calls are TRBV7-2 and TRBJ2-3; TRBD2 aligns across 11 bases. The length of the CDR3 is 16 residues. V was pared by 5 bases and J by 5 bases, with 9 bases of the junction left unmatched. Germline-derived CDR1 and CDR2 are SGHTA and FQGNSA. In nucleotides, the CDR3 is TGTGCCAGCAGCCTGACTAGCGGGACGAGGGGAGATACGCAGTATTTT. It specifies CASSLTSGTRGDTQYF. Full variable domain (outside the CDR3, taken from reference TRBV7-2 and TRBJ2-3): GAGVSQSPSNKVTEKGKDVELRCDPISGHTALYWYRQSLGQGLEFLIYFQGNSAPDKSGLPSDRFSAERTGGSVSTLTIQRTQQEDSAVYLCASSLTSGTRGDTQYFGPGTRLTVL.

The V gene is TRBV12-5, the J gene TRBJ2-3, with D possibly matching TRBD1 (5 bases). CDR1 is LGHNT, CDR2 FRNRAP, per germline. Trimming pared 2 bases from V and 2 bases from J, leaving 14 bases between. The CDR3 is 16 amino acids. The CDR3 DNA follows: TGTGCTAGTGGTTTGATCCTAGTAGGACACACAGATACGCAGTATTTT. Translated, it gives CASGLILVGHTDTQYF.

This clonotype was observed a few times. The rearrangement joins TRBV29-1 to TRBJ2-5; the D gene is possibly TRBD2 (6 bases). The CDR3 runs to 12 residues. Germline CDR1 is SQVTM and CDR2 is ANQGSEA. Trimming removed 4 bases from V and 2 bases from J, with 8 bases in between. CDR3 sequence reads: CSVAGVQETQYF. The CDR3 DNA follows: TGCAGCGTTGCGGGGGTACAAGAGACCCAGTACTTC.

CDR3 protein: CASSSGRAGRAYSYETQYF. The CDR3 region has the DNA TGTGCCAGCAGCTCAGGAAGGGCCGGGAGGGCCTATTCATACGAGACCCAGTACTTC. This chain connects TRBV7-4 to TRBJ2-5, with 8 bases aligning to TRBD2. Germline values: CDR1 SGHVT, CDR2 SQSDAQ. J was trimmed by 5 bases and V by 4 bases; bases with no gene match: 21. This CDR3 region has 19 residues.

V is TRBV4-2 and J is TRBJ2-3; TRBD2 aligns across 10 bases. The CDR3 extends over 16 amino acids. The germline V gene has CDR1 LGHNA and CDR2 YNFKEQ. V was pared by 8 bases and J by 3 bases, with 11 bases of the junction left unmatched. The CDR3 region has the DNA TGTGCCAGCCGTATAGGGTCGGGACTAGCGACAGATACGCAGTATTTT. Its protein is CASRIGSGLATDTQYF.

The chain employs TRBV24-1 and TRBJ2-5; 8 nucleotides line up with TRBD2. V was pared by 7 bases and J by 1 base, with 16 bases of the junction left unmatched. This CDR3 is built from 18 residues. Per the germline V gene, CDR1 is KGHDR and CDR2 is SFDVKD. The CDR3, as DNA: TGTGCCACCAGCCCTAACCCGGGGCTAGCGGGCCTCCAAGAGACCCAGTACTTC. It translates to CATSPNPGLAGLQETQYF.

The chain joins TRBV5-1 to TRBJ2-1; D might be TRBD1 or TRBD2, each matching 5 bases. Trimming removed 6 bases at V and 7 bases at J, with 17 bases between. Germline-derived CDR1 and CDR2 are SGHRS and YFSETQ. This CDR3 region has 14 residues. CDR3 coding DNA: TGCGCCAGCATAGCCGAGGGGCTTGGGAATGAGCAGTTCTTC. Translating it yields CASIAEGLGNEQFF.

V and J are TRBV6-6 and TRBJ2-1; the D gene is possibly TRBD2 (5 bases). The CDR3 length is 15 residues. V was shortened by 2 bases and J by 4 bases, with 12 bases between the two germline ends. Germline CDR1 MNHNY, CDR2 SVGAGI (reference sequence). CDR3 protein: CASSYGPTGYNEQFF. CDR3 nucleotide sequence: TGTGCCAGCAGTTACGGGCCTACGGGGTACAATGAGCAGTTCTTC.

The rearrangement links TRBV20-1 to TRBJ2-7; 13 bases align to TRBD2. The DNA end is more similar to TRBJ2-4, so the J call may be wrong. The CDR3 sequence is 18 residues long. Germline loops: CDR1 DFQATT, CDR2 SNEGSKA (reference sequence). CDR3 protein: CSAHPSTSGGPRGNIQYF. The CDR3 DNA is TGCAGTGCTCACCCTTCGACTAGCGGGGGGCCGCGGGGAAACATTCAGTACTTC.

V gene TRBV24-1 combines with J gene TRBJ2-1; TRBD2 agrees at 12 bases. Germline V gene sequence: CDR1 KGHDR, CDR2 SFDVKD. Unmatched junction bases numbered 10, after V lost 4 bases and J lost 4 bases. The CDR3 is 18 amino acids. The CDR3 protein is CATSDWGASGGGYNEQFF. CDR3 nucleotides: TGTGCCACCAGTGACTGGGGCGCTAGCGGGGGGGGGTACAATGAGCAGTTCTTC.

This clonotype has just one count. This sequence joins TRBV20-1 and TRBJ1-2; TRBD1 aligns across 8 bases. CDR1 and CDR2 (germline): DFQATT, SNEGSKA (reference sequence). CDR3 length: 13 amino acids. The V segment lost 5 bases and the J segment 7 bases; nucleotides outside the gene matches: 9. CDR3 protein: CSAFAGTGGGYTF. Here the CDR3 DNA reads TGCAGTGCTTTTGCCGGGACAGGCGGTGGCTACACCTTC.

The chain joins TRBV6-1 to TRBJ1-2; a weak D match, TRBD1 (5 bases). The CDR3 is 14 residues long. CDR1 MNHNS and CDR2 SASEGT come from the germline V gene. Trimming cost V 2 bases and J 6 bases, with 13 bases left between them. This CDR3 reads CASSERRGSDGYTF. The CDR3 coding sequence is TGTGCCAGCAGTGAAAGAAGGGGATCCGATGGCTACACCTTC.

Comment on this clonotype: This may be a read error, as it is one base from a much larger clone. The V and J genes are TRBV12-3 or TRBV12-4 and TRBJ2-5; D uncertain. CDR3 size: 14 residues. The CDR3 region has the DNA TGTGCCAGCAGTGTAGCCACCTTCCAAGAGACCCAGTACTTC. This codes for CASSVATFQETQYF.

This clonotype was seen repeatedly, ten times or more. The genes are TRBV29-1 and TRBJ2-4; D might be TRBD2 (5 bases). V was cut by 7 bases and J by 0 bases, with 10 bases left in between. CDR3 length: 13 residues. Germline V gene data show CDR1 as SQVTM and CDR2 as ANQGSEA. CDR3 sequence: CSATGLAKNIQYF. CDR3 sequence (DNA): TGCAGCGCTACCGGACTAGCCAAAAACATTCAGTACTTC.

The chain carries TRBV7-9 and TRBJ2-1, with 10 bases lining up with TRBD1. The CDR3 has 15 residues. Germline V gives CDR1 SEHNR, CDR2 FQNEAQ (reference sequence). The V segment lost 5 bases and the J segment 6 bases; nucleotides outside the gene matches: 7. CDR3 bases: TGTGCCAGCAGCCCCCGGACAGGGGGTAGCAATGAGCAGTTCTTC. This gives the protein CASSPRTGGSNEQFF.

The V gene is TRBV6-5, the J gene TRBJ2-2; no clear D gene. CDR3 length: 14 amino acids. The V gene's germline CDR1 is MNHEY and CDR2 SVGAGI. Trimming shortened V by 6 bases and J by 4 bases, and 12 bases separated the two germline ends. The DNA of the CDR3 is TGTGCCAGCAGCTGGCTAGGTGGCACCGGGGAGCTGTTTTTT. This translates into CASSWLGGTGELFF.

The rearrangement links TRBV27 to TRBJ1-5; 7 bases agree with TRBD1. V lost 5 bases to trimming and J lost 7 bases; unmatched junction nucleotides: 8. This CDR3 is 14 amino acids long. Germline assignment: CDR1 MNHEY and CDR2 SMNVEV (reference sequence). The CDR3 DNA is TGTGCCAGCAGTCTCGACAGGGACGAGCAGCCCCAGCATTTT. It codes for CASSLDRDEQPQHF.

This clonotype was detected only a few times. This chain connects TRBV7-2 to TRBJ2-3, with no clear D. The CDR3 spans 15 residues. V dropped 1 base and J dropped 1 base, with 9 bases sitting between them. In germline, CDR1 is SGHTA, CDR2 FQGNSA. CDR3 amino acids: CASSLDKGRTDTQYF. For the CDR3, the DNA is TGTGCCAGCAGCTTAGATAAGGGCCGCACAGATACGCAGTATTTT.

The chain is built from TRBV30 and TRBJ1-4; D is possibly TRBD1 (5 bases). CDR3 length: 16 residues. The V end lost 3 bases, the J end lost 5 bases, and 19 bases lay between the germline ends. Per the germline V gene, CDR1 is GTSNPN and CDR2 is SVGIG (reference sequence). The CDR3: CAWRGGRRGSNEKLFF. The CDR3 coding sequence is TGTGCCTGGAGGGGGGGACGTCGGGGATCCAATGAAAAACTGTTTTTT.

This rearrangement joins TRBV7-2 to TRBJ2-4; 9 positions match TRBD2. Judging by the DNA end, TRBJ2-5 fits better; the J call may be wrong. The CDR3 contains 16 residues. The germline gives CDR1 SGHTA, CDR2 FQGNSA. The CDR3 here is CASSFNSGGGGETQYF. DNA of the CDR3: TGTGCCAGCAGCTTTAATAGCGGGGGAGGAGGAGAGACCCAGTACTTC.

V gene TRBV18 combines with J gene TRBJ2-5, with 7 positions matching TRBD2. V lost 4 bases and J lost 3; bases outside the gene matches: 14. The CDR3 spans 17 residues. Germline lookup yields CDR1 KGHSH and CDR2 LQKENI. DNA for the CDR3: TGTGCCAGCTCACAGATGCGACTAGCAAAAAGCAAAGAGACCCAGTACTTC. It encodes CASSQMRLAKSKETQYF.

The V call is TRBV20-1, the J call TRBJ2-1; TRBD2 aligns across 9 bases. The J segment lost 4 bases and the V segment lost 5 bases, leaving 9 bases of the junction unmatched. This CDR3 contains 15 residues. Germline lookup yields CDR1 DFQATT and CDR2 SNEGSKA (reference sequence). The CDR3 DNA reads TGCAGTGCTCAGTCTAGCGGGACTAAGTACAATGAGCAGTTCTTC. It translates to CSAQSSGTKYNEQFF.

The chain links TRBV7-3 to TRBJ2-1; 7 bases are a match to TRBD2. The trim removed 5 bases at V and 13 bases at J, leaving 17 bases unmatched. Germline CDR1 reads SGHTA; CDR2 reads FQGTGA. The CDR3 consists of 15 residues. The CDR3 nucleotides read TGTGCCAGCAGCCCCACGGGACTATTAATTGAGACCCAGTTCTTC. It yields the protein CASSPTGLLIETQFF. The full variable domain, in which reference TRBV7-3 and TRBJ2-1 provide the parts outside the CDR3, is GAGVSQTPSNKVTEKGKYVELRCDPISGHTALYWYRQSLGQGPEFLIYFQGTGAADDSGLPNDRFFAVRPEGSVSTLKIQRTERGDSAVYLCASSPTGLLIETQFFGPGTRLTVL.

Only a few counts were recorded for this clonotype. V usage is TRBV6-1 and J usage is TRBJ2-3; D is unresolved. Trimming left V 1 base short and J 2 bases short, with 13 bases between. The germline CDR1 and CDR2 sequences are MNHNS and SASEGT. The CDR3 consists of 16 residues. CDR3 DNA: TGTGCCAGCAGTGAAGTTAGTGGTGCTTACACAGATACGCAGTATTTT. Translating it yields CASSEVSGAYTDTQYF.